This entry lists 22 T cell receptor beta chains sequenced from one sample in a study of cytomegalovirus exposure and HLA in healthy donors. With 60 Vbeta and 13 Jbeta primers, the PCR was carried out. Profiled with immunoSEQ multiplex PCR; TCRdb holds only in-frame clones, not every one. This sample carries about 55,000 clones, roughly 82% of them seen once, and the ten largest clones take roughly 1.5%. Sequenced material: PBMCs. The receptors come from a man aged 25 to 40 in good health and CMV-seronegative.

The J gene is TRBJ1-5, the V gene TRBV5-1; no definite D call. Deletions cut 0 bases from V and 2 bases from J, with 6 bases between. CDR3 size: 14 residues. Germline CDR1 reads SGHRS; CDR2 reads YFSETQ. The CDR3 DNA is TGCGCCAGCAGCTTGGGAGGGCGCAATCAGCCCCAGCATTTT. This codes for CASSLGGRNQPQHF.

The chain links TRBV7-9 to TRBJ2-7, with TRBD2 identical over 7 bases. Losses at the gene ends were 5 bases for V and 4 bases for J; bases not matched to a gene: 8. The CDR3 contains 14 residues. CDR1 and CDR2 (germline): SEHNR, FQNEAQ (reference sequence). CDR3 in amino acids: CASSPSGASYEQYF. The DNA of the CDR3 is TGTGCCAGCAGCCCGAGCGGGGCTAGTTACGAGCAGTACTTC.

This clone was counted once. The chain uses TRBV5-6 and TRBJ1-3; D is perhaps TRBD1 (5 bases). Germline CDR1 is SGHDT and CDR2 is YYEEEE. This CDR3 region has 16 residues. Deletions cut 0 bases from V and 5 bases from J, with 15 bases between. CDR3 sequence: CASSLAGTGARNTIYF. In DNA form, the CDR3 reads TGTGCCAGCAGCTTGGCCGGAACAGGCGCACGAAACACCATATATTTT.

The chain combines TRBV7-8 with TRBJ1-4, with TRBD1 matching 12 bases. Trimming removed 5 bases from V and 7 bases from J; junction bases left unmatched: 5. In germline, CDR1 is SGHVS, CDR2 FQNEAQ. This CDR3 comprises 15 residues. DNA for the CDR3: TGTGCCAGCAGCCCAGGGACAGGGGGCGGTGAAAAACTGTTTTTT. This codes for CASSPGTGGGEKLFF.

This clone was seen more than once but under ten times. The chain employs TRBV27 and TRBJ1-2; D gene uncertain. Germline CDR1 reads MNHEY; CDR2 reads SMNVEV (reference sequence). Trimming pared 4 bases from V and 2 bases from J, leaving 8 bases between. This CDR3 contains 13 residues. In nucleotides, the CDR3 is TGTGCCAGCAGTTCGTCAGTCAACTATGGCTACACCTTC. As protein: CASSSSVNYGYTF.

The chain combines TRBV7-9 with TRBJ2-2; possible D gene TRBD1, 6 bases. Trimming took 5 bases from V and 3 from J, leaving 10 bases between them. The CDR3 totals 14 residues. Germline V lookup: CDR1 SEHNR, CDR2 FQNEAQ (reference sequence). CDR3 loop: CASSHRDDTGELFF. Here the CDR3 DNA reads TGTGCCAGCAGCCACAGGGATGACACCGGGGAGCTGTTTTTT.

With regard to this clone: Other nucleotide sequences in the sample specify the same CDR3. The V call is TRBV4-3, the J call TRBJ2-3; TRBD2 matches 12 bases. Trimming at V came to 0 bases and at J to 4 bases, leaving 2 bases not matched to a gene. The germline V gene encodes CDR1 LGHNA and CDR2 YSLEER. This CDR3 contains 16 residues. The CDR3: CASSQDLAGGPDTQYF. DNA for the CDR3: TGCGCCAGCAGCCAAGATCTAGCGGGGGGGCCAGATACGCAGTATTTT.

The chain joins TRBV18 to TRBJ2-3, with D maybe TRBD2 (6 bases). V dropped 4 bases and J dropped 6 bases, with 20 bases sitting between them. CDR1 is KGHSH, CDR2 LQKENI, per germline. CDR3 length equals 16 residues. In nucleotides, the CDR3 is TGTGCCAGCTCACTTAATAGCGGTATCCTGGATGATACGCAGTATTTT. It translates to CASSLNSGILDDTQYF.

The chain joins TRBV5-5 to TRBJ1-2; D not resolved. There are 15 residues in the CDR3. V was trimmed by 2 bases and J by 0 bases, leaving 11 bases between them. Germline V gene sequence: CDR1 SGHKS, CDR2 YYEKEE (reference sequence). In DNA, the CDR3 is TGTGCCAGCAGCTTTAGCGGAGCGCCTAACTATGGCTACACCTTC. Translated, it gives CASSFSGAPNYGYTF.

The chain has TRBV7-9 and TRBJ2-3; D remains unclear. Germline V gene lookup returns CDR1 SEHNR and CDR2 FQNEAQ (reference sequence). The V end was cut by 0 bases, the J end by 6 bases, with 13 bases between. CDR3 length equals 15 residues. The CDR3 DNA is TGTGCCAGCAGCTTAGCCCAGGTCCGACCCGATACGCAGTATTTT. Its translation is CASSLAQVRPDTQYF. Filled out from reference TRBV7-9 and TRBJ2-3, the complete variable domain reads DTGVSQNPRHKITKRGQNVTFRCDPISEHNRLYWYRQTLGQGPEFLTYFQNEAQLEKSRLLSDRFSAERPKGSFSTLEIQRTEQGDSAMYLCASSLAQVRPDTQYFGPGTRLTVL.

J is TRBJ2-3 and V is TRBV25-1, with 10 nucleotides matching TRBD2. CDR1 and CDR2 (germline): MGHDK, SYGVNS. V was pared by 10 bases and J by 6 bases, with 10 bases of the junction left unmatched. The CDR3 length is 14 residues. The CDR3 here is CAISSGRAFDTQYF. Written as DNA, the CDR3 is TGTGCCATTTCTAGCGGGAGAGCCTTCGATACGCAGTATTTT.

The chain joins TRBV19 to TRBJ2-7; weak D call: TRBD1 (6 bases). Per germline, CDR1 LNHDA and CDR2 SQIVND (reference sequence). Trimming shortened V by 1 base and J by 6 bases, and 13 bases separated the two germline ends. The CDR3 is made up of 14 amino acids. The CDR3 loop is CASSIGTGFTEQYF. In nucleotides, the CDR3 is TGTGCCAGTAGTATAGGCACAGGGTTCACCGAGCAGTACTTC. Supplemented by reference TRBV19 and TRBJ2-7, the full variable domain reads DGGITQSPKYLFRKEGQNVTLSCEQNLNHDAMYWYRQDPGQGLRLIYYSQIVNDFQKGDIAEGYSVSREKKESFPLTVTSAQKNPTAFYLCASSIGTGFTEQYFGPGTRLTVT.

The rearrangement uses TRBV7-2 and TRBJ2-2; a weak D match, TRBD2 (6 bases). The CDR3 extends over 13 amino acids. V was clipped by 7 bases and J by 7 bases, with 13 bases between them. Germline V lookup: CDR1 SGHTA, CDR2 FQGNSA. CDR3 DNA sequence: TGTGCCAGCACCATAAGGGAGGACGGGGAGCTGTTTTTT. Amino acid sequence: CASTIREDGELFF.

J is TRBJ1-2 and V is TRBV10-2; TRBD1 matches 11 bases. After removal of 11 bases from V and 8 bases from J, the junction contained 10 bases not matched to a gene. The CDR3 totals 13 residues. Germline lookup yields CDR1 WSHSY and CDR2 SAAADI. The CDR3 DNA reads TGCGCCGTAGCGGACAGGGGGCATAGGGGCTACACCTTC. It specifies CAVADRGHRGYTF.

The V gene is TRBV25-1, the J gene TRBJ2-3; D is unclear. This CDR3 comprises 14 residues. The ends were cut back, 9 bases at V and 0 bases at J, with 13 bases in the middle. Germline V gene data show CDR1 as MGHDK and CDR2 as SYGVNS. DNA for the CDR3: TGTGCCAGTTCGAGGTCCGGGAGCACAGATACGCAGTATTTT. As protein: CASSRSGSTDTQYF.

This chain joins TRBV27 and TRBJ1-2; TRBD1 agrees at 7 bases. There are 16 residues in the CDR3. The V gene's germline CDR1 is MNHEY and CDR2 SMNVEV (reference sequence). Trimming at V came to 1 base and at J to 1 base, leaving 6 bases not matched to a gene. The CDR3 region has the DNA TGTGCCAGCAGTTTATTAGGGGGCAGAGGTAACTATGGCTACACCTTC. Amino acid sequence: CASSLLGGRGNYGYTF.

The rearrangement links TRBV11-2 to TRBJ1-3; D is possibly TRBD1 (6 bases). V lost 5 bases and J lost 0, with 11 bases in between. This CDR3 is 15 amino acids long. Germline V gives CDR1 SGHAT, CDR2 FQNNGV. For the CDR3, the DNA is TGTGCCAGCAGCACAGGACAGTTCTCTGGAAACACCATATATTTT. Protein sequence: CASSTGQFSGNTIYF. Full variable domain (rest looked up from reference TRBV11-2 and TRBJ1-3): EAGVAQSPRYKIIEKRQSVAFWCNPISGHATLYWYQQILGQGPKLLIQFQNNGVVDDSQLPKDRFSAERLKGVDSTLKIQPAKLEDSAVYLCASSTGQFSGNTIYFGEGSWLTVV.

This chain uses TRBV6-1 with TRBJ1-2, with a possible D match to TRBD1 (5 bases). V dropped 5 bases and J dropped 6 bases, with 16 bases sitting between them. The CDR3 runs 14 residues. Germline V gives CDR1 MNHNS, CDR2 SASEGT. DNA for the CDR3: TGTGCCAGCAGTACTACCTCCTGGGGGGATGGCTACACCTTC. Translating it yields CASSTTSWGDGYTF.

This chain links TRBV30 with TRBJ2-7, with 10 bases that match TRBD1. The J segment lost 2 bases and the V segment lost 4 bases, leaving 5 bases of the junction unmatched. CDR3 length: 14 amino acids. The germline V gene has CDR1 GTSNPN and CDR2 SVGIG (reference sequence). The chain's CDR3 is CAWMLGQGTYEQYF. In nucleotides, the CDR3 is TGTGCCTGGATGTTGGGACAGGGGACCTACGAGCAGTACTTC.

The chain is built from TRBV30 and TRBJ1-3; unclear D gene. Trimming stripped 1 base from V and 1 base from J, with 11 bases between. The CDR3 totals 15 residues. CDR1 GTSNPN and CDR2 SVGIG come from the germline V gene (reference sequence). The CDR3 DNA is TGTGCCTGGAGTGAGGAGGCGGGTTCTGGAAACACCATATATTTT. Residues: CAWSEEAGSGNTIYF.

The rearrangement joins TRBV5-6 to TRBJ2-7; 7 bases map to TRBD2. The CDR3 extends over 15 amino acids. The V gene end was trimmed by 1 base and the J gene end by 1 base; junction bases not matched to a gene: 5. The germline gives CDR1 SGHDT, CDR2 YYEEEE. DNA for the CDR3: TGTGCCAGCAGCTTGTGGGGGGGATGGTCCTACGAGCAGTACTTC. Its protein is CASSLWGGWSYEQYF. The variable domain in full, completed from reference TRBV5-6 and TRBJ2-7, reads DAGVTQSPTHLIKTRGQQVTLRCSPKSGHDTVSWYQQALGQGPQFIFQYYEEEERQRGNFPDRFSGHQFPNYSSELNVNALLLGDSALYLCASSLWGGWSYEQYFGPGTRLTVT.

The rearrangement uses TRBV7-2 and TRBJ1-2; possible D gene TRBD1, 6 bases. The CDR3 has 13 amino acids. Germline CDR1 reads SGHTA; CDR2 reads FQGNSA. Trimming stripped 5 bases from V and 2 bases from J, with 9 bases between. CDR3 sequence reads: CASSRTENYGYTF. The DNA of the CDR3 is TGTGCCAGCAGCCGGACAGAGAACTATGGCTACACCTTC. Full variable domain (remainder filled in from reference TRBV7-2 and TRBJ1-2): GAGVSQSPSNKVTEKGKDVELRCDPISGHTALYWYRQSLGQGLEFLIYFQGNSAPDKSGLPSDRFSAERTGGSVSTLTIQRTQQEDSAVYLCASSRTENYGYTFGSGTRLTVV.